This T cell receptor (beta chain) was retrieved from a study of T cells after yellow fever vaccination (dated by TCRdb to the late 2010s). Regarding the study in general: The SMART-Seq v4 Ultra Low Input RNA kit was used to prepare libraries from fractions with low cell numbers. Two healthy male donors made up the cohort, one aged 18 to 29 years and the other aged 30 to 40 years. Blood was collected at multiple timepoints before and after primary and secondary immunization, and bulk PBMC replicates and cell subsets were isolated. Bulk TCR alpha and beta repertoires were sequenced longitudinally to track T-cell clones before and after primary and booster YFV17D yellow fever vaccination. What the work shows at the level of the full study, not this receptor alone: A small fraction of clonotypes showed up in both the CD4 and CD8 compartments, probably as a result of convergent recombination. Because abundant contaminating clonotypes from the bulk population could be contained in FACS-sorted repertoires, computational filtering was required. Because the study included only a couple of donors, the extent to which the findings can be generalized is limited. Compared with the primary T-cell response, the secondary T-cell response was faster but weaker, reaching its peak on day 5 rather than on day 15. After the booster, most of the clones that had expanded following primary vaccination were detected again (roughly 96% of CD4 and roughly 88% of CD8), which suggests that memory was broadly maintained.

Measured from the cysteine to the phenylalanine, the CDR3 is 14 residues long. The entry retains the CDR3 DNA only, 42 bases that are in frame from base 1. Looking up the germline V gene (reference sequence) yields CDR1 SEHNR and CDR2 FQNEAQ. The germline ends are 10 bases apart after V is trimmed by 6 bases and J by 0 bases. Note on this clonotype: Its antigen has not been determined. The input lacks base qualities; no much larger clone sits a single base away.

Sequencing was carried out with an Illumina NovaSeq 6000. TCR cDNA was synthesized by 5'RACE template switching, which introduced a universal primer site and unique molecular identifiers. Priming of cDNA synthesis was performed from both the TCR alpha and TCR beta constant segments. Libraries were amplified in two PCR steps, with sample barcodes and sequencing adapters added in the second step. Libraries were sequenced on Illumina HiSeq 2500 (2x100 bp) or NovaSeq (2x150 bp). Regarding the original processing steps: Demultiplexing of reads and collapsing into UMI consensus sequences were performed with MIGEC, and V(D)J alignment was carried out with MiXCR. Clonotypes responding to the vaccine were identified with edgeR on replicate PBMC samples, with the criteria of FDR below 0.01 and a log2 fold change above 5 up to day 15. CD4 or CD8 identity was assigned to each bulk clonotype according to whether the clonotype was present at higher abundance in the sequenced CD4 repertoire or the sequenced CD8 repertoire. The raw public data were reprocessed by TCRdb itself: fastp quality trimming at Q25, MiXCR clonotype calling, in-frame beta chains only. Rows are unified per CDR3 protein, each entry keeping the most common DNA and genes. In this record, the V and J calls reflect TCRdb's handling and not the investigators' own analysis. This sample gives hundreds of thousands of distinct CDR3 sequences in total; roughly an eighth of them show up just once. Of the sample, about 3% falls within the top ten clones.

The treatment or condition label corresponds to: live attenuated yellow fever vaccine strain. PBMCs were isolated from peripheral blood using a standard Ficoll-Paque protocol. CD4 and CD8 T-cell fractions were isolated with Dynabeads CD4 and CD8 positive selection kits. TriZol was used to extract RNA from bulk PBMCs, from CD4 and CD8 fractions, and from dextramer-positive and dextramer-negative fractions. The sample was CD4+ T cells sorted from PBMCs, taken 15 days after the yellow fever booster vaccination. The chain employs TRBV7-9 and TRBJ2-3; no confident D gene assignment can be made. The source is a man between 18 and 29 years old who received the YFV17D yellow fever vaccine. The DNA reads TGTGCCAGCAGTTCGACTTCTAGCACAGATACGCAGTATTTT. This translates into CASSSTSSTDTQYF.